This passage covers 9 T cell receptor beta chains from one sample sequenced in a study of shared clonotypes between healthy human individuals. Clones were sequenced by immunoSEQ multiplex PCR, and TCRdb holds only the in-frame ones, with some missing. Among some 2.1 million clones listed, around 96% were seen once. Naivety among CD8 cells was defined by CD45RO negativity and positive CCR7 selection, thereby excluding terminally differentiated effector memory CD45RA+ cells. The sequencing input was naive CD8+ T cells sorted from blood. These receptors all come from a young man in good health.

In regard to this clone: The junction does not match germline at one end; this may be a read error. Other DNA sequences of this sample code for an identical CDR3. The V gene is TRBV18, the J gene TRBJ2-5; no clear D gene. The CDR3 sequence is 12 residues long. CDR1 KGHSH and CDR2 LQKENI come from the germline V gene. CDR3 nucleotide sequence: TGCGCCAGCTCACCAAACCAAGAGACCCAGTACTTC. This sequence encodes CASSPNQETQYF.

The chain links TRBV5-6 to TRBJ1-2, with 7 bases lining up with TRBD1. The V segment lost 1 base and the J segment 5 bases; nucleotides outside the gene matches: 11. This CDR3 is built from 16 residues. Germline V gene lookup returns CDR1 SGHDT and CDR2 YYEEEE. The chain's CDR3 is CASSLYSGQLYYGYTF. CDR3 in DNA: TGTGCCAGCAGCTTGTACTCGGGACAGTTATATTATGGCTACACCTTC. Full variable domain (missing parts from reference TRBV5-6 and TRBJ1-2): DAGVTQSPTHLIKTRGQQVTLRCSPKSGHDTVSWYQQALGQGPQFIFQYYEEEERQRGNFPDRFSGHQFPNYSSELNVNALLLGDSALYLCASSLYSGQLYYGYTFGSGTRLTVV.

This clone was detected only a few times. The same CDR3 is also encoded by other DNA sequences in this sample. The chain joins TRBV4-3 to TRBJ2-7; possibly TRBD2 for D (6 bases). Germline loops: CDR1 LGHNA, CDR2 YSLEER. Trimming cost V 1 base and J 0 bases, with 7 bases left between them. CDR3 length: 14 residues. CDR3 region: CASSQAEGSYEQYF. The DNA of the CDR3 is TGCGCCAGCAGCCAAGCGGAGGGCTCCTACGAGCAGTACTTC.

The J gene is TRBJ2-2, the V gene TRBV5-4; D possibly corresponds to TRBD1 (5 bases). Trimming pared 0 bases from V and 8 bases from J, leaving 17 bases between. Germline V gene lookup returns CDR1 SGHNT and CDR2 YYREEE (reference sequence). The CDR3 consists of 16 residues. The CDR3 loop is CASSLEHQGWYGELFF. Written as DNA, the CDR3 is TGTGCCAGCAGCTTGGAGCACCAGGGTTGGTATGGGGAGCTGTTTTTT. Complete variable domain (other parts from reference TRBV5-4 and TRBJ2-2): ETGVTQSPTHLIKTRGQQVTLRCSSQSGHNTVSWYQQALGQGPQFIFQYYREEENGRGNFPPRFSGLQFPNYSSELNVNALELDDSALYLCASSLEHQGWYGELFFGEGSRLTVL.

This chain uses TRBV2 with TRBJ2-3, with TRBD1 matching 7 bases. The CDR3 covers 14 residues. Unmatched junction bases numbered 6, after V lost 7 bases and J lost 2 bases. Germline CDR1 reads SNHLY; CDR2 reads FYNNEI. The CDR3 reads CASTGTENTDTQYF. The CDR3 DNA follows: TGTGCCAGCACCGGGACAGAAAACACAGATACGCAGTATTTT.

This chain uses TRBV13 with TRBJ1-5, with TRBD1 identical over 10 bases. Germline CDR1 and CDR2: PRHDT and FYEKMQ (reference sequence). The CDR3 is made up of 15 amino acids. With 5 bases clipped from V and 5 bases from J, the junction kept 6 bases outside the gene matches. As DNA, the CDR3 is TGTGCCAGCAGCGCCAGGGGACAGGGGCATCAGCCCCAGCATTTT. This sequence encodes CASSARGQGHQPQHF.

On this clone: The sample contains more than one DNA sequence encoding this CDR3. The V call is TRBV10-2, the J call TRBJ2-7; the D is unclear. V dropped 2 bases and J dropped 2 bases, with 4 bases sitting between them. The CDR3 sequence is 12 residues long. Germline V gene sequence: CDR1 WSHSY, CDR2 SAAADI. CDR3 loop: CASSEAPYEQYF. As DNA, the CDR3 is TGCGCCAGCAGTGAGGCCCCCTACGAGCAGTACTTC.

This clone occurred once. The chain employs TRBV9 and TRBJ2-5, with TRBD2 identical over 14 bases. This CDR3 region has 16 residues. With V trimmed by 4 bases and J by 4 bases, 6 bases remained unmatched. CDR1 SGDLS and CDR2 YYNGEE come from the germline V gene. The CDR3 coding sequence is TGTGCCAGCAGCCCAGGGACTAGCGGGAGCGGAGAGACCCAGTACTTC. Translation: CASSPGTSGSGETQYF.

This rearrangement joins TRBV29-1 to TRBJ1-3; unclear D gene. The germline V and J ends were trimmed by 1 base and 0 bases, with 4 bases remaining between them. CDR1 is SQVTM and CDR2 is ANQGSEA in the germline V gene. The CDR3 consists of 13 residues. The CDR3: CSVEVISGNTIYF. The CDR3 coding sequence is TGCAGCGTTGAAGTCATCTCTGGAAACACCATATATTTT. Drawing the rest from reference TRBV29-1 and TRBJ1-3, the complete variable domain is SAVISQKPSRDICQRGTSLTIQCQVDSQVTMMFWYRQQPGQSLTLIATANQGSEATYESGFVIDKFPISRPNLTFSTLTVSNMSPEDSSIYLCSVEVISGNTIYFGEGSWLTVV.